The T cell receptor beta chain described here comes from a study of immune evolution from preneoplasia to lung adenocarcinoma. Points from the study as a whole: Normal lung had the highest top T cell clone frequencies. Later-stage lesions seemingly showed higher T cell density and diversity than normal lung.

Clones were read by immunoSEQ multiplex PCR, and TCRdb kept only the in-frame ones, dropping some. The table records 6,500 to 9,500 clones, about 85% of them present only once. Resections took place in Japan or China from 2014 to 2017. After pathologic assessment, macro-dissection selected premalignant or tumor cells for extraction. On this clone: Its target is unknown.

Germline CDR1 and CDR2: MNHNS and SASEGT. Trimming removed 8 bases at V and 0 bases at J, with 11 bases between. CDR3 length equals 14 residues. This clonotype originated in a person older than 75 with lung adenocarcinoma. The source material was FFPE minimally invasive lung adenocarcinoma tissue. This rearrangement joins TRBV6-1 to TRBJ2-1; TRBD2 might be the D (6 bases). The CDR3 coding sequence is TGTGCCAGCCATAATAGCGGCTCCTACAATGAGCAGTTCTTC. This encodes CASHNSGSYNEQFF.